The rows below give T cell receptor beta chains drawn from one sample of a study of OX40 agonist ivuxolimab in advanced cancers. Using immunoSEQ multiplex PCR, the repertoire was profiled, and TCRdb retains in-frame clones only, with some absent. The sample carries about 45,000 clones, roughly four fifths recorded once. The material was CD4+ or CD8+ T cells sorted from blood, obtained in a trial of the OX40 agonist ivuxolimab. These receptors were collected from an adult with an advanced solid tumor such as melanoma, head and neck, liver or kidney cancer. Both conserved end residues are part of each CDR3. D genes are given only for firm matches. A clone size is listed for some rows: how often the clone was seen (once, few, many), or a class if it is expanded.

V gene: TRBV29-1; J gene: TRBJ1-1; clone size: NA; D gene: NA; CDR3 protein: CSAKNSDTGAFF; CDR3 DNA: TGCAGCGCTAAAAACTCCGACACCGGAGCTTTCTTT
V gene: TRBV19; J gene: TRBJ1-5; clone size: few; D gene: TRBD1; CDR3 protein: CASMGQGINQPQHF; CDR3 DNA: TGTGCCAGTATGGGACAGGGTATCAATCAGCCCCAGCATTTT
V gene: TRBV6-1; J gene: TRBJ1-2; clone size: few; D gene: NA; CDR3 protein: CASERGGQYYGYTF; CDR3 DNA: TGTGCCAGCGAGAGGGGTGGCCAGTACTATGGCTACACCTTC
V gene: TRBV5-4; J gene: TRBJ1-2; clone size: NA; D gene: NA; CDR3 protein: CASSLGVVNYGYTF; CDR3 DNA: TGTGCCAGCAGCTTGGGGGTAGTGAACTATGGCTACACCTTC
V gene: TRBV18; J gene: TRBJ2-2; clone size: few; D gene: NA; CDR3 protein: CASSPRVTTGELFF; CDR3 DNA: TGTGCCAGCTCACCAAGGGTGACCACCGGGGAGCTGTTTTTT
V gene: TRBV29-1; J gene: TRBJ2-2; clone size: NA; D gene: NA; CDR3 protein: CSVAQLNTGELFF; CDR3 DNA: TGCAGCGTTGCCCAGTTGAACACCGGGGAGCTGTTTTTT
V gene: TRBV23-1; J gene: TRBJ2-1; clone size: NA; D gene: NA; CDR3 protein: CASSQSRLVEDNEQFF; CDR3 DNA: TGCGCCAGCAGTCAATCTAGACTAGTTGAGGACAATGAGCAGTTCTTC
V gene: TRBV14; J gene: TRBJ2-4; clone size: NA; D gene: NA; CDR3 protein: CASSQGLGRLAKNIQYF; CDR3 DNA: TGTGCCAGCAGCCAAGGGTTAGGGAGGCTAGCCAAAAACATTCAGTACTTC
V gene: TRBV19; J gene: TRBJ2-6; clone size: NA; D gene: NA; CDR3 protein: CASGASTLSGANVLTF; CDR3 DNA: TGTGCCAGTGGGGCCTCCACCCTCTCTGGGGCCAACGTCCTGACTTTC
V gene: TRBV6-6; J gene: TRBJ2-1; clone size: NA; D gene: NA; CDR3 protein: CASSYGRGYNEQFF; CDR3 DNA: TGTGCCAGCAGTTACGGTAGGGGTTACAATGAGCAGTTCTTC
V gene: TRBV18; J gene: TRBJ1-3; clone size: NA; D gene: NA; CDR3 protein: CASSPRHEPGNTIYF; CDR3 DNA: TGTGCCAGCTCACCACGGCACGAACCCGGAAACACCATATATTTT
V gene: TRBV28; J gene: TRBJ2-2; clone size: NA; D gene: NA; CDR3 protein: CASSLLGRMNTGELFF; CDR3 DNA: TGTGCCAGCAGTTTATTGGGACGTATGAACACCGGGGAGCTGTTTTTT
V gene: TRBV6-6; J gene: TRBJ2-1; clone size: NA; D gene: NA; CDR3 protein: CASSRDSYNEQFF; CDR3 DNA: TGTGCCAGCAGTCGGGACTCCTACAATGAGCAGTTCTTC
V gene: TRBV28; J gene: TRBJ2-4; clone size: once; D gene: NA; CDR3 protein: CASRQGVKNIQYF; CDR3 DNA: TGTGCCAGCAGGCAGGGCGTCAAAAACATTCAGTACTTC
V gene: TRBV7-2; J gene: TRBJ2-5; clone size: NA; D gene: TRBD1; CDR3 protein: CASSTVPGQGWAYF; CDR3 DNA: TGTGCCAGCAGCACAGTCCCGGGACAGGGATGGGCGTACTTC
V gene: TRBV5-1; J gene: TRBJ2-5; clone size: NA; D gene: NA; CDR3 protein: CASSFTLREQETQYF; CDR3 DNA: TGCGCCAGCAGCTTCACCCTACGCGAACAAGAGACCCAGTACTTC
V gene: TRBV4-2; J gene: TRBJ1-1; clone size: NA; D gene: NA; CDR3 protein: CASSQERKGVNTEAFF; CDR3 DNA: TGTGCCAGCAGCCAAGAAAGAAAGGGGGTGAACACTGAAGCTTTCTTT
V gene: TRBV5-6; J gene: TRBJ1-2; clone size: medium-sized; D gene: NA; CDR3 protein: CASSPGPRVHGYTF; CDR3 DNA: TGTGCCAGCAGCCCGGGACCAAGAGTTCACGGCTACACCTTC
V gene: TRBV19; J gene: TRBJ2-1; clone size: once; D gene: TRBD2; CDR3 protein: CAIADAGGYNEQFF; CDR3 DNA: TGTGCCATCGCGGACGCGGGGGGTTACAATGAGCAGTTCTTC
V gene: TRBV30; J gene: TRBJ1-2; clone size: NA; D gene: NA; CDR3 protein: CAWRRPPPTRTNYGYTF; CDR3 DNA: TGTGCCTGGAGACGGCCCCCCCCGACACGCACTAACTATGGCTACACCTTC
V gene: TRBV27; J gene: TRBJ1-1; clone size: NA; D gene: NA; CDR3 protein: CASSTWEDTEAFF; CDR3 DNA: TGTGCCAGCAGTACCTGGGAGGACACTGAAGCTTTCTTT
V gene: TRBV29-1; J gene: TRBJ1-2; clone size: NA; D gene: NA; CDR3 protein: CSVDPRANYGYTF; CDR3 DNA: TGCAGCGTTGACCCCAGGGCAAACTATGGCTACACCTTC
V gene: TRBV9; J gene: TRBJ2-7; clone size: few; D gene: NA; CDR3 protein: CASSVGGEMPYEQYF; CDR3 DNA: TGTGCCAGCAGCGTAGGGGGGGAAATGCCCTACGAGCAGTACTTC
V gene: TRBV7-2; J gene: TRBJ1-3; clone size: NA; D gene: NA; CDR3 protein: CASSELRVSLSGNTIYF; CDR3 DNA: TGTGCCAGCAGCGAACTAAGGGTTAGCCTTTCTGGAAACACCATATATTTT